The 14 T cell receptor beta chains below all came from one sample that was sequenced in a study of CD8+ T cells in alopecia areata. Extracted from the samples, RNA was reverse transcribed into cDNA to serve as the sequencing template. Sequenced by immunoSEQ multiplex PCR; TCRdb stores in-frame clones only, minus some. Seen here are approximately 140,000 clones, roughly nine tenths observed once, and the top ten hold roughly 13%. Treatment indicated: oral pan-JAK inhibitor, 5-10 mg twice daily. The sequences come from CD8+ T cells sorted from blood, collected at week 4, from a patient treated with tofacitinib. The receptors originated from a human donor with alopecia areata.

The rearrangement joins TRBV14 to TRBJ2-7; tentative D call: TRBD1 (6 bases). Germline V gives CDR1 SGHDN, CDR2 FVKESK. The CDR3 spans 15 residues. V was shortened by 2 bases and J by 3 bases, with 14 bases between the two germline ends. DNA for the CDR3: TGTGCCAGCAGCCAATCGACAGGACCTGTCTACGAGCAGTACTTC. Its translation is CASSQSTGPVYEQYF.

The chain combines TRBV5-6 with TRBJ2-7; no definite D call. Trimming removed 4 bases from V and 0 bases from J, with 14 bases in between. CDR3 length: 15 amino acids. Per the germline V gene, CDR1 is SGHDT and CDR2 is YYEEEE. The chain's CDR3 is CASSPWAVSSYEQYF. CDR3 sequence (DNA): TGTGCCAGCAGCCCCTGGGCGGTTAGCTCCTACGAGCAGTACTTC.

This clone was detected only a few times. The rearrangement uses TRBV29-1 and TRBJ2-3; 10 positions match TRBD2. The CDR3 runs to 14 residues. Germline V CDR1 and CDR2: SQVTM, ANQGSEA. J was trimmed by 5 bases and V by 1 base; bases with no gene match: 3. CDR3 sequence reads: CSVEVAGGGDTQYF. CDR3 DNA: TGCAGCGTTGAAGTAGCGGGAGGTGGAGATACGCAGTATTTT.

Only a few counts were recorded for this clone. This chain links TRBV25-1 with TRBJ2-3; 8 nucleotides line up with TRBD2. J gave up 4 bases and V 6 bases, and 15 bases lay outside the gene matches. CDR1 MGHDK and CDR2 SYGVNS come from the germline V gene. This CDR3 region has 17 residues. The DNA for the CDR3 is TGTGCCAGCAGCGATAGTTGGGCAGCGGGAGTGTCAGATACGCAGTATTTT. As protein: CASSDSWAAGVSDTQYF.

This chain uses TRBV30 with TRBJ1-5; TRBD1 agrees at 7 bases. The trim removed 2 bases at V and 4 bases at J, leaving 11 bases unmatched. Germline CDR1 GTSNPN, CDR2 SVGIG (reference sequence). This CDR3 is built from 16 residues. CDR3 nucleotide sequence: TGTGCCTGGAGTCCCTCGCCCGGGACAGTTAATCAGCCCCAGCATTTT. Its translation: CAWSPSPGTVNQPQHF. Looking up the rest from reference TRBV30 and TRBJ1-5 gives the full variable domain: SQTIHQWPATLVQPVGSPLSLECTVEGTSNPNLYWYRQAAGRGLQLLFYSVGIGQISSEVPQNLSASRPQDRQFILSSKKLLLSDSGFYLCAWSPSPGTVNQPQHFGDGTRLSIL.

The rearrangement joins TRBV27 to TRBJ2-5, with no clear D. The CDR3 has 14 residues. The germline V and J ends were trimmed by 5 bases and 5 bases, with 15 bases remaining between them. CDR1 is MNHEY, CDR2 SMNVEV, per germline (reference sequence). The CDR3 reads CASSPISKRETQYF. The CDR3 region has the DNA TGTGCCAGCAGTCCAATCTCCAAACGCGAGACCCAGTACTTC.

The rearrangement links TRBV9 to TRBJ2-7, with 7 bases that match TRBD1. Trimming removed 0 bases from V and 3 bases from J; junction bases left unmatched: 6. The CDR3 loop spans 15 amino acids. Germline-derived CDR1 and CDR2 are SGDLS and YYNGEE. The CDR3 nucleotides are TGTGCCAGCAGCGTAGGGGACAGTACCATCTACGAGCAGTACTTC. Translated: CASSVGDSTIYEQYF.

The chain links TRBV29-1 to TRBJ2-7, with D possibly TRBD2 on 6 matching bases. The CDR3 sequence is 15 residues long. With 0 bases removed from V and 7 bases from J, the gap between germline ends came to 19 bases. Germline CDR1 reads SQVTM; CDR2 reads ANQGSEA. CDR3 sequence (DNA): TGCAGCGTTGAAGATCACACCGGGACTGGGGAGGAGCAGTACTTC. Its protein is CSVEDHTGTGEEQYF.

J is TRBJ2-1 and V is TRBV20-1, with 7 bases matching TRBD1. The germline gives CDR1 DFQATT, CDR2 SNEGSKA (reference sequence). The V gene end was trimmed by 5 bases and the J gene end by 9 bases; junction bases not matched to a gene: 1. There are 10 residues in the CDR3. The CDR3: CSAAGGEQFF. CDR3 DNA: TGCAGTGCTGCAGGGGGTGAGCAGTTCTTC.

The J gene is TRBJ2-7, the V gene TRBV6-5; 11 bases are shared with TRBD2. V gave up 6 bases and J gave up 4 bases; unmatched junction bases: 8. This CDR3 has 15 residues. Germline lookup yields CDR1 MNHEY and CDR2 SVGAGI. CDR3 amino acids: CASRQLAGDLYEQYF. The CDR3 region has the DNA TGTGCCAGCAGACAACTAGCGGGAGACCTATACGAGCAGTACTTC.

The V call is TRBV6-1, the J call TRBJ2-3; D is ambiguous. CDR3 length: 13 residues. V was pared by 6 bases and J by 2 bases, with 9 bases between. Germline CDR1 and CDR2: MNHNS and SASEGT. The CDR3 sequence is CASSRGVTDTQYF. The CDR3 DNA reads TGTGCCAGCAGCCGTGGAGTCACAGATACGCAGTATTTT.

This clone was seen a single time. CDR3 DNA: TGTGCCTGGAGTGTACTTTCAGCGGGGAGTAGCTCCTTTGGGGGGAGATACTCTGGAAACACCATATATTTT. This codes for CAWSVLSAGSSSFGGRYSGNTIYF. The V and J genes are TRBV30 and TRBJ1-3; possible D gene TRBD1, 5 bases. V lost 0 bases, J lost 0 bases, and 36 bases lay in between. Per the germline V gene, CDR1 is GTSNPN and CDR2 is SVGIG (reference sequence). The CDR3 length is 24 residues.

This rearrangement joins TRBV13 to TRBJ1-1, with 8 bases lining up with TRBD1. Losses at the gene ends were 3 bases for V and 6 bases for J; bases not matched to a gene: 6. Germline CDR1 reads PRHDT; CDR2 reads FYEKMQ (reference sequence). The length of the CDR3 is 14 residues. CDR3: CASSFGQGNPEAFF. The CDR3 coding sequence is TGTGCCAGCAGCTTTGGACAGGGTAACCCTGAAGCTTTCTTT. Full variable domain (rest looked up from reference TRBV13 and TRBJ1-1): AAGVIQSPRHLIKEKRETATLKCYPIPRHDTVYWYQQGPGQDPQFLISFYEKMQSDKGSIPDRFSAQQFSDYHSELNMSSLELGDSALYFCASSFGQGNPEAFFGQGTRLTVV.

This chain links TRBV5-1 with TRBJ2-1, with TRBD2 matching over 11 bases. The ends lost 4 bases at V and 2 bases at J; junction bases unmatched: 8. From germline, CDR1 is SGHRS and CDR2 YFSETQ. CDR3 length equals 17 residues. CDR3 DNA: TGCGCCAGCAGCCCGACGGTACTAGCGGGGGCCTACAATGAGCAGTTCTTC. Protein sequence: CASSPTVLAGAYNEQFF.